This T cell receptor beta chain was identified during a study of spatial heterogeneity in lung cancer. This clonotype was seen many times. The trim removed 10 bases at V and 9 bases at J, leaving 13 bases unmatched. CDR1 and CDR2 from the germline V gene are MNHNY and SVGAGI (reference sequence). This CDR3 has 15 amino acids. Specified time point: sample taken at primary tumor resection. Frozen PBMC, nontumor lung or tumor provided whole RNA, which was sequenced unsorted. TCRdb used MiXCR to reprocess the 5' RACE reads, holding one entry per CDR3 protein. The data contain about 9,200 distinct CDR3 sequences, 7% to 9.5% of them singletons.

The receptor was isolated from a female donor with early-stage non-small cell lung cancer. The material was PBMCs, obtained at surgery. The gene calls are TRBV6-6 and TRBJ2-1; 12 bases align to TRBD2. CDR3 coding DNA: TGTGCCACTCTAGCGGGAGGGCCTCTATCTGGTGAGCAGTTCTTC. This translates into CATLAGGPLSGEQFF.